This entry features one T cell receptor (beta chain) sequence. This specimen belongs to a study of Graves' ophthalmopathy and Graves' hyperthyroidism. V shed 1 base and J shed 2 bases, with 5 bases lying between them. Germline CDR1 reads LNHDA; CDR2 reads SQIVND (reference sequence). There are 13 residues in the CDR3. Scientists amplified the TCR beta CDR3 regions from RNA transcripts. HTBI-primed first-round RT-PCR preceded second-round multiplex PCR. MiXCR, run by TCRdb on the multiplex PCR reads, gives a single entry per CDR3 protein. Of about 740,000 distinct CDR3 sequences in the sample, roughly two fifths were seen once.

The chain has TRBV19 and TRBJ1-2; D is undetermined. Sequencing input: peripheral blood. This TCR came from an adult man with Graves' ophthalmopathy. CDR3 sequence: CASSIAYNYGYTF. CDR3 bases: TGTGCCAGTAGTATAGCGTACAACTATGGCTACACCTTC.